What follows are 13 T cell receptor beta chains derived from one specimen sequenced in a study of shared clonotypes between healthy human individuals. Using immunoSEQ multiplex PCR, the repertoire was profiled, and TCRdb retains in-frame clones only, with some absent. The top ten hold approximately 1.5% of the sample, which has about 1 million clones, more than 60% seen once. The source material was memory CD4+ T cells sorted from blood. Subset in this sample: CD45RA-negative fraction. These receptors were taken from a man younger than 35 in good health.

This clone turned up a few times. This chain connects TRBV5-5 to TRBJ2-7; 9 bases align to TRBD1. V was pared by 2 bases and J by 7 bases, with 10 bases of the junction left unmatched. The CDR3 is made up of 15 amino acids. The germline CDR1 and CDR2 sequences are SGHKS and YYEKEE (reference sequence). The CDR3 sequence: CASSFRDRDPGEQYF. The CDR3 nucleotides read TGTGCCAGCAGCTTCCGGGACAGGGACCCAGGGGAGCAGTACTTC. Together with reference TRBV5-5 and TRBJ2-7, the CDR3 gives the full variable domain: DAGVTQSPTHLIKTRGQQVTLRCSPISGHKSVSWYQQVLGQGPQFIFQYYEKEERGRGNFPDRFSARQFPNYSSELNVNALLLGDSALYLCASSFRDRDPGEQYFGPGTRLTVT.

The rearrangement links TRBV15 to TRBJ2-2; 9 bases match TRBD1. The CDR3 is made up of 17 amino acids. CDR1 and CDR2 (germline): LNHNV, YYDKDF (reference sequence). J gave up 3 bases and V 4 bases, and 9 bases lay outside the gene matches. CDR3 region: CATSTYNGTGYTGELFF. CDR3 DNA sequence: TGTGCCACCAGCACTTATAACGGGACAGGGTACACCGGGGAGCTGTTTTTT.

V is TRBV30 and J is TRBJ2-3; D remains unclear. The CDR3 spans 12 residues. Germline values: CDR1 GTSNPN, CDR2 SVGIG (reference sequence). Trimming pared 4 bases from V and 10 bases from J, leaving 15 bases between. CDR3 sequence: CAWTLGTPPQYF. CDR3 sequence (DNA): TGTGCCTGGACCCTAGGCACGCCGCCGCAGTATTTT.

DNA of the CDR3: TGTGCCAGCAGTCTTCGACATGGAGATACGCAGTATTTT. This gives the protein CASSLRHGDTQYF. The chain joins TRBV2 to TRBJ2-3; no firm D call. V was clipped by 5 bases and J by 5 bases, with 11 bases between them. The CDR3 has 13 amino acids. Germline CDR1 SNHLY, CDR2 FYNNEI.

This clone was recorded a few times. The rearrangement uses TRBV30 and TRBJ2-5; no definite D call. Germline lookup yields CDR1 GTSNPN and CDR2 SVGIG (reference sequence). Trimming stripped 4 bases from V and 5 bases from J, with 8 bases between. CDR3 length equals 11 residues. The DNA for the CDR3 is TGTGCCTGGAAAGGGTTGGAGACCCAGTACTTC. Its protein product is CAWKGLETQYF.

Points on this clone: Different DNA sequences within this sample yield the same CDR3. The V call is TRBV10-3, the J call TRBJ1-4; unclear D gene. The CDR3 is made up of 13 amino acids. V was trimmed by 4 bases and J by 4 bases, leaving 7 bases between them. The germline V gene encodes CDR1 ENHRY and CDR2 SYGVKD. The CDR3 DNA follows: TGTGCCATCAGTGGGGGAGGTAATGAAAAACTGTTTTTT. This encodes CAISGGGNEKLFF.

This clone was recorded many times. CDR3: CSSLPRTSGRAGHNEQFF. DNA of the CDR3: TGCAGCTCCCTCCCCAGGACTAGCGGGAGGGCCGGCCACAATGAGCAGTTCTTC. The chain joins TRBV29-1 to TRBJ2-1; 15 bases align to TRBD2. Germline V CDR1 and CDR2: SQVTM, ANQGSEA. This CDR3 comprises 18 residues. V dropped 8 bases and J dropped 5; count of bases not matched to a gene: 16.

The chain has TRBV28 and TRBJ2-5; 12 bases line up with TRBD2. Germline V gives CDR1 MDHEN, CDR2 SYDVKM. Trimming took 6 bases from V and 5 from J; bases not matched to a gene: 16. The CDR3 extends over 18 amino acids. The CDR3 reads CASSSALILAGGSETQYF. In nucleotides, the CDR3 is TGTGCCAGCAGCTCCGCCTTAATTCTAGCGGGGGGGTCGGAGACCCAGTACTTC. Variable domain in full (rest from reference TRBV28 and TRBJ2-5): DVKVTQSSRYLVKRTGEKVFLECVQDMDHENMFWYRQDPGLGLRLIYFSYDVKMKEKGDIPEGYSVSREKKERFSLILESASTNQTSMYLCASSSALILAGGSETQYFGPGTRLLVL.

This clone was seen a few times. V and J are TRBV10-2 and TRBJ1-5; 7 bases line up with TRBD1. V lost 4 bases, J lost 4 bases, and 7 bases stayed unmatched. Germline lookup yields CDR1 WSHSY and CDR2 SAAADI. The CDR3 has 15 residues. CDR3 amino acids: CASSGQGVGNQPQHF. CDR3 bases: TGCGCCAGCAGTGGGCAGGGGGTCGGAAATCAGCCCCAGCATTTT.

This CDR3 is CASSDPTGLSSYNEQFF. Written as DNA, the CDR3 is TGTGCCAGCAGTGACCCGACGGGCTTAAGCTCCTACAATGAGCAGTTCTTC. The V and J genes are TRBV6-4 and TRBJ2-1; D is undetermined. Germline V lookup: CDR1 MRHNA, CDR2 SNTAGT. The CDR3 spans 17 residues. V was cut by 2 bases and J by 0 bases, with 14 bases left in between.

The CDR3 nucleotides are TGTGCCAGCAGCTTTACAGGTGCTAACTCTGGGGCCAACGTCCTGACTTTC. Translated, it gives CASSFTGANSGANVLTF. The V gene is TRBV7-3, the J gene TRBJ2-6; possible D gene TRBD1, 5 bases. There are 17 residues in the CDR3. V gave up 3 bases and J gave up 0 bases, with 12 bases separating them. Germline V lookup: CDR1 SGHTA, CDR2 FQGTGA.

The chain combines TRBV11-2 with TRBJ1-4, with TRBD1 identical over 7 bases. Germline V gene data show CDR1 as SGHAT and CDR2 as FQNNGV. V was clipped by 5 bases and J by 7 bases; unmatched bases: 13. This CDR3 has 16 amino acids. The CDR3 reads CASSQGGAGEGEKLFF. DNA of the CDR3: TGTGCCAGCAGCCAGGGGGGGGCCGGAGAGGGTGAAAAACTGTTTTTT.

This CDR3 reads CASSSFFRGGNEKLFF. The DNA of the CDR3 is TGCGCCAGCAGCTCTTTTTTTCGGGGGGGGAATGAAAAACTGTTTTTT. The chain has TRBV4-1 and TRBJ1-4; D might be TRBD1 (5 bases). Germline CDR1 reads MGHRA; CDR2 reads YSYEKL. The CDR3 sequence is 16 residues long. V was pared by 5 bases and J by 5 bases, with 18 bases between.